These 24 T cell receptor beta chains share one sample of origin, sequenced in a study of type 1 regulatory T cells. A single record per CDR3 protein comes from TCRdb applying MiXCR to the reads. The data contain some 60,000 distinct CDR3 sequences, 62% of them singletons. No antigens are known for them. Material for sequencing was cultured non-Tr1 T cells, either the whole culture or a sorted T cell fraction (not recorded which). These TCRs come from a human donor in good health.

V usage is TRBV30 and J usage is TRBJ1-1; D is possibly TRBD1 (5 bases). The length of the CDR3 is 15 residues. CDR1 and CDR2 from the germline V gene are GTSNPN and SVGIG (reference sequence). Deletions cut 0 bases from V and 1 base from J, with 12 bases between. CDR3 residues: CAWSVLSQGNTEAFF. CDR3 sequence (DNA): TGTGCCTGGAGTGTATTAAGTCAGGGGAACACTGAAGCTTTCTTT.

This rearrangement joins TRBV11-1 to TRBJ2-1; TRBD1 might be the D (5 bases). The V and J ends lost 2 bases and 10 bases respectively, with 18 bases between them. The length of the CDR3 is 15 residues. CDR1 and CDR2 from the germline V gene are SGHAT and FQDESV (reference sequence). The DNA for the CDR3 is TGTGCCAGCAGCTTAATTTCTGGGGCAACCTACGAGCAGTTCTTC. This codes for CASSLISGATYEQFF.

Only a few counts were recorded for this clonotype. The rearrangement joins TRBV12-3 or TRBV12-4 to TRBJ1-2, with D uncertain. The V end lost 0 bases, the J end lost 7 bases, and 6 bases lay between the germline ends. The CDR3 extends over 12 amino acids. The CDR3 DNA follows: TGTGCCAGCAGTTTAGCTTTACGTGGCTACACCTTC. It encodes CASSLALRGYTF.

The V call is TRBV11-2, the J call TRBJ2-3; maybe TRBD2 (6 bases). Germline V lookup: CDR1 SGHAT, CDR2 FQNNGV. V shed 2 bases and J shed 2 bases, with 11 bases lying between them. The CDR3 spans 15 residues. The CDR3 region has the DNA TGTGCCAGCAGCTTATGGGGCGGGAACACAGATACGCAGTATTTT. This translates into CASSLWGGNTDTQYF.

DNA of the CDR3: TGCGCCAGCAGCCAAGTGGGGGGACTAGCGGGAGTAGAGCAGTTCTTC. Amino acid sequence: CASSQVGGLAGVEQFF. This chain joins TRBV4-1 and TRBJ2-1; 14 nucleotides align to TRBD2. Unmatched junction bases numbered 6, after V lost 1 base and J lost 10 bases. This CDR3 is 16 amino acids long. Germline CDR1 is MGHRA and CDR2 is YSYEKL.

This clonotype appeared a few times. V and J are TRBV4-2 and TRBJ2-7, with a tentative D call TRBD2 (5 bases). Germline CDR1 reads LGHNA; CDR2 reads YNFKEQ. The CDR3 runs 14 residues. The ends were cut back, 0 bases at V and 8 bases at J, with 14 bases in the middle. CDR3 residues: CASSQDGLVSKQYF. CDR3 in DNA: TGTGCCAGCAGCCAAGATGGACTTGTGAGTAAGCAGTACTTC.

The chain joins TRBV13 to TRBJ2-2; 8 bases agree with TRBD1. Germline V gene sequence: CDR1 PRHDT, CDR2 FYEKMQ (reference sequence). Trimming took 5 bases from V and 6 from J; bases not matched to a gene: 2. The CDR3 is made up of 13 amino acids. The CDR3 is CASSQTGAGELFF. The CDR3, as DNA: TGTGCCAGCAGCCAGACAGGGGCCGGGGAGCTGTTTTTT.

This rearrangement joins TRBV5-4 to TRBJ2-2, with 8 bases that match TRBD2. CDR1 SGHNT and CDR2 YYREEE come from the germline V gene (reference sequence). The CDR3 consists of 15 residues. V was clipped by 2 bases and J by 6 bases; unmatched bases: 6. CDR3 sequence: CASSFSGNAPGELFF. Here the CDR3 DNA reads TGTGCCAGCAGCTTTAGCGGGAACGCCCCCGGGGAGCTGTTTTTT.

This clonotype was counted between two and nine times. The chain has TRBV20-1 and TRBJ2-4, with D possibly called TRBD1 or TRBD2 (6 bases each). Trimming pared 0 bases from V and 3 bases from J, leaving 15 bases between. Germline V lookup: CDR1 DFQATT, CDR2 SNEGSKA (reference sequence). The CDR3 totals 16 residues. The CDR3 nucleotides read TGCAGTGCTAGAGATCCGCTGGGGGGCGGCAAAAACATTCAGTACTTC. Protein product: CSARDPLGGGKNIQYF.

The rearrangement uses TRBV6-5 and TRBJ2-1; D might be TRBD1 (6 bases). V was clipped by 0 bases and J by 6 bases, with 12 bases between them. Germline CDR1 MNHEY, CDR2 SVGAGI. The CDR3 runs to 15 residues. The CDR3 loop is CASSYSKDSLNEQFF. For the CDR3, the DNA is TGTGCCAGCAGTTACTCGAAGGACAGTCTCAATGAGCAGTTCTTC.

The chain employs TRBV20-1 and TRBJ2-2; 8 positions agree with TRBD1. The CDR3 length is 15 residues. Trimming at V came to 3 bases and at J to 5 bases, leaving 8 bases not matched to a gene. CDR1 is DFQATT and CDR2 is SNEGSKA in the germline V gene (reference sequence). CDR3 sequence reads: CSASPGGEGTGELFF. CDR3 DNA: TGCAGTGCTAGTCCAGGGGGCGAGGGGACCGGGGAGCTGTTTTTT.

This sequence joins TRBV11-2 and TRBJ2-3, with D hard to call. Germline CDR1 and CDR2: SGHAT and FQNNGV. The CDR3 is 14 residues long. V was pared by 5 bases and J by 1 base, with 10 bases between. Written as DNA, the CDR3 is TGTGCCAGCAGCCCATGGCCCCGCACAGATACGCAGTATTTT. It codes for CASSPWPRTDTQYF.

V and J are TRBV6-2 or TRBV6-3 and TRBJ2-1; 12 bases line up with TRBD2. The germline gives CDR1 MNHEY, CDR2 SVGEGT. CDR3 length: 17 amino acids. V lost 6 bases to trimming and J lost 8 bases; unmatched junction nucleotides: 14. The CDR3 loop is CASRSTSGSGGRDEQFF. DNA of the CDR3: TGTGCCAGCAGGTCGACTAGCGGGAGCGGTGGTAGGGATGAGCAGTTCTTC.

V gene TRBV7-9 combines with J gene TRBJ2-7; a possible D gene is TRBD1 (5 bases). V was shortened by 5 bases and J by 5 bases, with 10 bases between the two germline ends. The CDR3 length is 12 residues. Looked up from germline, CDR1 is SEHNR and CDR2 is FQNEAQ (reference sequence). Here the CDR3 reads CASSPDIDEQYF. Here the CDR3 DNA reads TGTGCCAGCAGCCCGGACATCGACGAGCAGTACTTC.

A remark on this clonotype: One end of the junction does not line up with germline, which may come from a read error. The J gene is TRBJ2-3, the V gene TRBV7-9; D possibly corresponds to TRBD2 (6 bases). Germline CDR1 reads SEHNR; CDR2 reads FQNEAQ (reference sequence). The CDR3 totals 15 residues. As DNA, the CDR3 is TGTACCAGCAGCTCCGCGGGGACTAGCACAGATACGCAGTATTTT. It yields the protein CTSSSAGTSTDTQYF.

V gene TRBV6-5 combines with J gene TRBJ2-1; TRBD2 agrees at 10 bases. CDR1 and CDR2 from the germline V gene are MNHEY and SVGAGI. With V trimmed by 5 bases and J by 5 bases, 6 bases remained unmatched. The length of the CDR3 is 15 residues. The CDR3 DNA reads TGTGCCAGCAGTCAAACCGGGACTAGCGACAATGAGCAGTTCTTC. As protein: CASSQTGTSDNEQFF.

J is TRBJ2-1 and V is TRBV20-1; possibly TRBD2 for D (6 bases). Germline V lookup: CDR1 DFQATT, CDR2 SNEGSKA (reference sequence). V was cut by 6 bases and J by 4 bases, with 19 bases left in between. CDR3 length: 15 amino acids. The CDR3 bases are TGCAGTGCAACAATTCCGGGACTTTCTTACAATGAGCAGTTCTTC. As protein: CSATIPGLSYNEQFF.

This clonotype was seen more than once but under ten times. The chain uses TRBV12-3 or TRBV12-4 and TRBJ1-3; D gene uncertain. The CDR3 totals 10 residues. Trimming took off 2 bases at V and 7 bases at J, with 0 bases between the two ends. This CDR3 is CASSLNTIYF. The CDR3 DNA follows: TGTGCCAGCAGTTTAAACACCATATATTTT.

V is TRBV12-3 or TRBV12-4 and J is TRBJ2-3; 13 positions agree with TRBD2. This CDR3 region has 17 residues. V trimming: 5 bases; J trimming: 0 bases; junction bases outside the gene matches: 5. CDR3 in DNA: TGTGCCAGCAGTCCTGGGACTAGCGGGGCCAGCACAGATACGCAGTATTTT. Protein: CASSPGTSGASTDTQYF.

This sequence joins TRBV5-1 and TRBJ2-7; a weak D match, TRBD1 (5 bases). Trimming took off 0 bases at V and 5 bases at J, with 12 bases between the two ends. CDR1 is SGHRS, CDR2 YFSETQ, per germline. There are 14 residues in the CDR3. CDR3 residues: CASSLGAGADEQYF. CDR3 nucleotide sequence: TGCGCCAGCAGCTTGGGCGCTGGGGCGGACGAGCAGTACTTC.

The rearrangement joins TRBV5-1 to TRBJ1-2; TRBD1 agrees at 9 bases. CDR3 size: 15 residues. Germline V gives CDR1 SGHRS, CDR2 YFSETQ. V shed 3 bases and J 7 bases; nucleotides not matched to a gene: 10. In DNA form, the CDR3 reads TGCGCCAGCAGCTCGTCGGGCACAGGGGGCCGTGGCTACACCTTC. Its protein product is CASSSSGTGGRGYTF.

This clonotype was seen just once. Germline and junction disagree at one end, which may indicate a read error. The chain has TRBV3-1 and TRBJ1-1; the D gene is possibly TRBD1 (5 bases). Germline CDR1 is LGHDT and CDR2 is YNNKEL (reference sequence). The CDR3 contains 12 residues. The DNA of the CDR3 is TGTGCCAGCAGCGAAGACGACAGTAAAGCTTTCTTT. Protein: CASSEDDSKAFF.

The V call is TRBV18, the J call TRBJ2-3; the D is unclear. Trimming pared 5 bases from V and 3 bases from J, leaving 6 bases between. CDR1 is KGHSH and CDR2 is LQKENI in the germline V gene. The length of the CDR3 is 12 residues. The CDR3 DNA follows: TGTGCCAGCTCAGATAATACAGATACGCAGTATTTT. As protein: CASSDNTDTQYF.

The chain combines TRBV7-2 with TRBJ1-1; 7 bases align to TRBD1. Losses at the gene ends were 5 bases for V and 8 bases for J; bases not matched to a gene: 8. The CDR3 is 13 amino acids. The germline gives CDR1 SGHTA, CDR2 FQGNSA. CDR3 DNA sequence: TGTGCCAGCAGCCCTGACAGGGCTTTCGAAGCTTTCTTT. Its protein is CASSPDRAFEAFF.